Each of the 16 T cell receptor beta chains below was sequenced from the same sample in a study of control samples from healthy donors and cancer patients. This table comes from immunoSEQ multiplex PCR, and its TCRdb copy is limited to in-frame clones, with some not included. The sample has 100,000 or so clones, 83% seen once; the top ten hold less than 15%. Sequencing input: blood. The receptors derive from a woman aged 50 to 60 in good health.

The chain employs TRBV7-9 and TRBJ1-5; D gene ambiguous. The CDR3 is 13 amino acids. Germline V lookup: CDR1 SEHNR, CDR2 FQNEAQ (reference sequence). Deletions cut 1 base from V and 3 bases from J, with 4 bases between. Here the CDR3 DNA reads TGTGCCAGCAGCTTAGGAGTCAATCAGCCCCAGCATTTT. Translated: CASSLGVNQPQHF.

This clone has just one count. The chain combines TRBV5-4 with TRBJ2-3; 12 bases fit TRBD1. The CDR3 runs to 18 residues. Germline CDR1 reads SGHNT; CDR2 reads YYREEE (reference sequence). V shed 0 bases and J 0 bases; nucleotides not matched to a gene: 5. The CDR3, as DNA: TGTGCCAGCAGCTTGGACTTCGGGACAGGGGGCAGCACAGATACGCAGTATTTT. The encoded protein is CASSLDFGTGGSTDTQYF.

This clone was detected only a few times. The chain couples TRBV7-9 to TRBJ2-3, with D possibly TRBD2 on 6 matching bases. V gave up 5 bases and J gave up 5 bases, with 11 bases separating them. The CDR3 contains 13 residues. Per the germline V gene, CDR1 is SEHNR and CDR2 is FQNEAQ (reference sequence). The CDR3 loop reads CASSLSSEDTQYF. DNA for the CDR3: TGTGCCAGCAGCCTATCTAGCGAAGATACGCAGTATTTT.

The chain is built from TRBV7-9 and TRBJ1-5; D uncertain. The germline V gene has CDR1 SEHNR and CDR2 FQNEAQ (reference sequence). Between the trimmed V and J ends, which lost 3 bases and 3 bases, there was a span of 12 bases. The CDR3 length is 15 residues. CDR3 protein: CASSFGESVNQPQHF. In DNA form, the CDR3 reads TGTGCCAGCAGCTTCGGAGAGAGCGTCAATCAGCCCCAGCATTTT.

The gene calls are TRBV7-6 and TRBJ1-4, with 9 bases that match TRBD1. The V segment lost 1 base and the J segment 7 bases; nucleotides outside the gene matches: 7. The germline CDR1 and CDR2 sequences are SGHVS and FNYEAQ. The CDR3 runs 16 residues. CDR3 protein: CASSLDRGPNLEKLFF. For the CDR3, the DNA is TGTGCCAGCAGCTTAGACAGGGGGCCGAACCTTGAAAAACTGTTTTTT.

The V gene is TRBV7-3, the J gene TRBJ2-3; a weak D match, TRBD1 (7 bases). The CDR3 contains 15 residues. The germline gives CDR1 SGHTA, CDR2 FQGTGA. Trimming pared 5 bases from V and 5 bases from J, leaving 17 bases between. The DNA for the CDR3 is TGTGCCAGCAGCGGGGAAGGAGGGGGCCTAGATACGCAGTATTTT. It translates to CASSGEGGGLDTQYF.

This chain uses TRBV19 with TRBJ1-1; no clear D. The CDR3 consists of 15 residues. Germline CDR1 is LNHDA and CDR2 is SQIVND (reference sequence). V gave up 1 base and J gave up 4 bases, with 13 bases separating them. The CDR3 reads CASSIVAGFGTEAFF. The CDR3 DNA reads TGTGCCAGTAGTATAGTTGCAGGTTTCGGCACTGAAGCTTTCTTT. The full variable domain, its missing parts supplied by reference TRBV19 and TRBJ1-1, is DGGITQSPKYLFRKEGQNVTLSCEQNLNHDAMYWYRQDPGQGLRLIYYSQIVNDFQKGDIAEGYSVSREKKESFPLTVTSAQKNPTAFYLCASSIVAGFGTEAFFGQGTRLTVV.

This chain connects TRBV11-2 to TRBJ1-1; D is ambiguous. This CDR3 has 13 amino acids. The V gene's germline CDR1 is SGHAT and CDR2 FQNNGV. Between the trimmed V and J ends, which lost 5 bases and 1 base, there was a span of 8 bases. Here the CDR3 DNA reads TGTGCCAGCAGCCCACGACGGAACACTGAAGCTTTCTTT. Translating gives CASSPRRNTEAFF. Together with reference TRBV11-2 and TRBJ1-1, the CDR3 gives the full variable domain: EAGVAQSPRYKIIEKRQSVAFWCNPISGHATLYWYQQILGQGPKLLIQFQNNGVVDDSQLPKDRFSAERLKGVDSTLKIQPAKLEDSAVYLCASSPRRNTEAFFGQGTRLTVV.

The genes are TRBV28 and TRBJ2-7; maybe TRBD2 (6 bases). This CDR3 has 16 amino acids. The V and J ends lost 3 bases and 3 bases respectively, with 18 bases between them. Germline lookup yields CDR1 MDHEN and CDR2 SYDVKM. CDR3 region: CASSFGGAPLGYEQYF. The CDR3 DNA follows: TGTGCCAGCAGTTTTGGCGGGGCACCTTTAGGCTACGAGCAGTACTTC.

The chain is built from TRBV6-5 and TRBJ2-7, with D perhaps given as TRBD1 or TRBD2 (5 bases each). Germline loops: CDR1 MNHEY, CDR2 SVGAGI. CDR3 length equals 14 residues. The V gene lost 6 bases and the J gene lost 5 bases, with 17 bases spanning the gap. CDR3 DNA: TGTGCCAGCAGAGAGGGCAGGGAGTCCAACGAGCAGTACTTC. Amino acid sequence: CASREGRESNEQYF.

The sample holds one count of this clone. The V gene is TRBV2, the J gene TRBJ1-5; D not resolved. V was cut by 2 bases and J by 3 bases, with 11 bases left in between. The CDR3 loop spans 15 amino acids. Germline V lookup: CDR1 SNHLY, CDR2 FYNNEI. CDR3: CASSESAPANQPQHF. In DNA form, the CDR3 reads TGTGCCAGCAGTGAAAGTGCTCCCGCCAATCAGCCCCAGCATTTT.

This clone was found a few times. CDR3 sequence reads: CASKTGGGNTIYF. The DNA for the CDR3 is TGCGCCAGCAAGACAGGGGGTGGAAACACCATATATTTT. This rearrangement joins TRBV5-1 to TRBJ1-3; TRBD1 matches 9 bases. This CDR3 is 13 amino acids long. Trimming at V came to 6 bases and at J to 3 bases, leaving 1 base not matched to a gene. CDR1 and CDR2 from the germline V gene are SGHRS and YFSETQ. Full variable domain (missing parts from reference TRBV5-1 and TRBJ1-3): KAGVTQTPRYLIKTRGQQVTLSCSPISGHRSVSWYQQTPGQGLQFLFEYFSETQRNKGNFPGRFSGRQFSNSRSEMNVSTLELGDSALYLCASKTGGGNTIYFGEGSWLTVV.

This sequence joins TRBV5-1 and TRBJ1-2; D is unresolved. The V end lost 0 bases, the J end lost 5 bases, and 5 bases lay between the germline ends. Germline CDR1 and CDR2: SGHRS and YFSETQ. The CDR3 is 12 residues long. The DNA for the CDR3 is TGCGCCAGCAGCTTGGTGCGGTATGGCTACACCTTC. Its protein is CASSLVRYGYTF.

V is TRBV30 and J is TRBJ1-5; 8 bases map to TRBD1. Germline assignment: CDR1 GTSNPN and CDR2 SVGIG (reference sequence). This CDR3 is built from 15 residues. The V and J ends lost 0 bases and 4 bases, in that order; junction bases with no gene match: 5. The CDR3 spells CAWSVGQGINQPQHF. The CDR3 DNA reads as TGTGCCTGGAGTGTAGGACAGGGAATTAATCAGCCCCAGCATTTT.

The chain employs TRBV4-3 and TRBJ2-7, with D unclear. Germline assignment: CDR1 LGHNA and CDR2 YSLEER. The CDR3 has 12 residues. The germline V and J ends were trimmed by 6 bases and 2 bases, with 8 bases remaining between them. CDR3 coding DNA: TGCGCCAGCAGGGGCGTTCCCTACGAGCAGTACTTC. Translating it yields CASRGVPYEQYF.

V usage is TRBV19 and J usage is TRBJ2-1, with D uncertain. CDR3 length: 11 amino acids. The germline V gene encodes CDR1 LNHDA and CDR2 SQIVND (reference sequence). Trimming removed 10 bases at V and 3 bases at J, with 7 bases between. This chain's CDR3 is CATTIYNEQFF. DNA of the CDR3: TGTGCCACCACTATCTACAATGAGCAGTTCTTC.